The next 12 T cell receptor beta chains were all read from a single sample in a study of OX40 agonist ivuxolimab in advanced cancers. This table comes from immunoSEQ multiplex PCR, and its TCRdb copy is limited to in-frame clones, with some not included. The repertoire includes about 21,000 clones, over 65% of them detected once, and around 38% sits in the top ten. The sample consisted of CD4+ or CD8+ T cells sorted from blood, taken in a trial of the OX40 agonist ivuxolimab. These receptors originate from an adult with an advanced solid tumor such as melanoma, head and neck, liver or kidney cancer.

The J gene is TRBJ1-2, the V gene TRBV6-5; D might be TRBD1 (5 bases). This CDR3 is built from 11 residues. Germline values: CDR1 MNHEY, CDR2 SVGAGI. The V gene lost 7 bases and the J gene lost 13 bases, with 16 bases spanning the gap. The CDR3 coding sequence is TGTGCCAGCATCGGGGCAGGTCTGAGCACCTTC. It specifies CASIGAGLSTF.

The gene calls are TRBV9 and TRBJ1-1; D remains unclear. This CDR3 has 13 residues. Trimming left V 0 bases short and J 5 bases short, with 8 bases between. The germline gives CDR1 SGDLS, CDR2 YYNGEE. CDR3 loop: CASSVGGDTEAFF. The CDR3 bases are TGTGCCAGCAGCGTAGGCGGGGATACTGAAGCTTTCTTT.

J is TRBJ2-1 and V is TRBV6-1, with 10 bases aligning to TRBD1. Germline CDR1 MNHNS, CDR2 SASEGT. J was trimmed by 3 bases and V by 5 bases; bases with no gene match: 4. CDR3 length: 15 amino acids. CDR3 residues: CASSSGTGDYNEQFF. In DNA, the CDR3 is TGTGCCAGCAGTTCCGGGACAGGGGACTACAATGAGCAGTTCTTC.

The chain couples TRBV7-2 to TRBJ2-5; 8 bases match TRBD1. Unmatched junction bases numbered 18, after V lost 1 base and J lost 5 bases. The CDR3 covers 19 residues. CDR1 is SGHTA and CDR2 is FQGNSA in the germline V gene. The CDR3 DNA reads TGTGCCAGCAGCTTAGGGCGACAGGGGCTAGCGAGGATGGGGGAGACCCAGTACTTC. Amino acid sequence: CASSLGRQGLARMGETQYF.

In this sample, this clone turned up once. The V call is TRBV11-3, the J call TRBJ2-4, with D uncertain. This CDR3 contains 14 residues. Trimming removed 1 base from V and 5 bases from J, with 9 bases in between. Per the germline V gene, CDR1 is SGHNT and CDR2 is YENEEA. CDR3 bases: TGTGCCAGCAGCTTAGTGGCAGGAGAAAACATTCAGTACTTC. Protein sequence: CASSLVAGENIQYF.

This clone showed up just once. This sequence joins TRBV6-1 and TRBJ2-2; D ambiguous. CDR3 length equals 14 residues. Trimming cost V 3 bases and J 2 bases, with 7 bases left between them. Germline V gene data show CDR1 as MNHNS and CDR2 as SASEGT. The CDR3 nucleotides read TGTGCCAGCAGTGAGTGGGGAAACACCGGGGAGCTGTTTTTT. Translation gives CASSEWGNTGELFF.

This clone was detected only once. This chain uses TRBV6-1 with TRBJ1-1, with a possible D match to TRBD1 (6 bases). Germline V gene lookup returns CDR1 MNHNS and CDR2 SASEGT. This CDR3 comprises 15 residues. The ends were cut back, 1 base at V and 1 base at J, with 10 bases in the middle. The CDR3 coding sequence is TGTGCCAGCAGTGAAGACGCGACAGGGAACACTGAAGCTTTCTTT. The encoded protein is CASSEDATGNTEAFF.

The chain uses TRBV25-1 and TRBJ2-1; D is unclear. The CDR3 loop spans 12 amino acids. The V gene's germline CDR1 is MGHDK and CDR2 SYGVNS. V was clipped by 2 bases and J by 7 bases, with 6 bases between them. The CDR3 loop reads CASSEVVNEQFF. CDR3 in DNA: TGTGCCAGCAGTGAAGTAGTTAATGAGCAGTTCTTC.

V and J are TRBV5-1 and TRBJ2-5; 10 positions agree with TRBD1. Germline loops: CDR1 SGHRS, CDR2 YFSETQ. The ends lost 4 bases at V and 11 bases at J; junction bases unmatched: 17. The CDR3 contains 16 residues. CDR3 protein: CASSVTSLDRGREQYF. As DNA, the CDR3 is TGCGCCAGCAGCGTGACTAGTCTGGACAGGGGGAGGGAGCAGTACTTC.

This clone came up once. The J gene is TRBJ2-7, the V gene TRBV5-6; 8 bases line up with TRBD1. Germline loops: CDR1 SGHDT, CDR2 YYEEEE. V lost 0 bases, J lost 4 bases, and 6 bases stayed unmatched. This CDR3 spans 15 amino acids. The CDR3 region is CASSLVPGGPYEQYF. The CDR3 nucleotides read TGTGCCAGCAGCTTGGTCCCAGGGGGCCCGTACGAGCAGTACTTC.

The chain has TRBV6-6 and TRBJ1-2, with a possible D match to TRBD1 (6 bases). V was cut by 2 bases and J by 2 bases, with 15 bases left in between. CDR3 length: 16 residues. From germline, CDR1 is MNHNY and CDR2 SVGAGI (reference sequence). The CDR3 region has the DNA TGTGCCAGCAGTTACCTAGGGGGTGGCGTCAACTATGGCTACACCTTC. Protein sequence: CASSYLGGGVNYGYTF.

This chain connects TRBV7-8 to TRBJ1-1; the D is unclear. V gave up 5 bases and J gave up 1 base, with 20 bases separating them. In germline, CDR1 is SGHVS, CDR2 FQNEAQ. This CDR3 spans 17 amino acids. The CDR3 is CASSHYIAWAPNTEAFF. The CDR3 DNA is TGTGCCAGCAGCCATTACATTGCTTGGGCACCGAACACTGAAGCTTTCTTT.